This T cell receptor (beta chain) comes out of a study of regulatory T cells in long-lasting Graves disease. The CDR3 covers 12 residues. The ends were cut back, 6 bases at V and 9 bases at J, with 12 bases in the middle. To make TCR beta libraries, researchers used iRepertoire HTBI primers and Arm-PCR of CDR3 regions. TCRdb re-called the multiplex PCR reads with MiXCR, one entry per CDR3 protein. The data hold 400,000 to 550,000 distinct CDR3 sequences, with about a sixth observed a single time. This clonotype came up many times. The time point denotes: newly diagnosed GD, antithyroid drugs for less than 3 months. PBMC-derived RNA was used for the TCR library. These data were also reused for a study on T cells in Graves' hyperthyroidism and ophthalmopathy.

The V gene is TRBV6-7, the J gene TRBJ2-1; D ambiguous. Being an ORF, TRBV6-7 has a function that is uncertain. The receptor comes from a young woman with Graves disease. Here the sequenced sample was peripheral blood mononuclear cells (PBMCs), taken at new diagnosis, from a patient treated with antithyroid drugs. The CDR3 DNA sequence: TGTGCCAGCAGCTACCTCACGATTGAGCAGTTCTTC. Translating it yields CASSYLTIEQFF.